This is a list of T cell receptor beta chains from one sample in a study of CD8 T cells in Susac syndrome. MiXCR was run by TCRdb on the immunoSEQ multiplex PCR reads, yielding one entry per CDR3 protein. Among 69,000 or so distinct CDR3 sequences listed, 95% were seen once. The sequencing sample was made of CD8+ T cells from PBMCs. The receptor set was obtained from a human donor in good health. The CDR3 runs from the conserved cysteine through the conserved F or W. D genes are given only for firm matches. A row's size may be missing; if present it is once, few, many or a size class.

v_gene: TRBV3-1
abundance: -
d_gene: -
len: 14
j_gene: TRBJ2-3
CDR3nt: TGTGCCAGCAGCACCGTTACGGGTGCGGATACGCAGTATTTT
CDR3aa: CASSTVTGADTQYF

v_gene: TRBV12-3/TRBV12-4
abundance: -
d_gene: -
len: 15
j_gene: TRBJ1-1
CDR3nt: TGTGCCAGCAGTTTAGGTACAGACTCTCTCCTGGGGGCTTTCTTT
CDR3aa: CASSLGTDSLLGAFF

v_gene: TRBV5-1
abundance: -
d_gene: -
len: 11
j_gene: TRBJ2-3
CDR3nt: TGCGCCAGCAGCTCCACAGATACGCAGTATTTT
CDR3aa: CASSSTDTQYF

v_gene: TRBV24-1
abundance: once
d_gene: TRBD1
len: 16
j_gene: TRBJ2-1
CDR3nt: TGTGCCACCAGTGATGGGACAGGGAGTACCTACAATGAGCAGTTCTTC
CDR3aa: CATSDGTGSTYNEQFF

v_gene: TRBV29-1
abundance: once
d_gene: TRBD1
len: 12
j_gene: TRBJ1-2
CDR3nt: TGCAGCTACAGGGGGTCGGTTAATCGCTACACCTTC
CDR3aa: CSYRGSVNRYTF

v_gene: TRBV9
abundance: -
d_gene: -
len: 14
j_gene: TRBJ1-1
CDR3nt: TGTGCCAGCAGCGCCCGAAGGGTTGGCACTGAAGCTTTCTTT
CDR3aa: CASSARRVGTEAFF

v_gene: TRBV7-9
abundance: -
d_gene: TRBD1
len: 14
j_gene: TRBJ1-6
CDR3nt: TGTGCCAGCAGTCGGGACAGTTGGCAGACACCCCTCCACTTT
CDR3aa: CASSRDSWQTPLHF

v_gene: TRBV7-8
abundance: -
d_gene: TRBD2
len: 17
j_gene: TRBJ2-5
CDR3nt: TGTGCCAGCAGCTTAGCGCGGGCTAGCGGGTCCCAAGAGACCCAGTACTTC
CDR3aa: CASSLARASGSQETQYF

v_gene: TRBV20-1
abundance: -
d_gene: -
len: 16
j_gene: TRBJ2-3
CDR3nt: TGCAGTGCCGATGAAGCGGGCACCGTTCTTGCAGATACGCAGTATTTT
CDR3aa: CSADEAGTVLADTQYF

v_gene: TRBV29-1
abundance: -
d_gene: -
len: 11
j_gene: TRBJ1-1
CDR3nt: TGCAGCGTTGAGGGGGACACTGAAGCTTTCTTT
CDR3aa: CSVEGDTEAFF

v_gene: TRBV5-6
abundance: -
d_gene: -
len: 12
j_gene: TRBJ2-7
CDR3nt: TGTGCCAGCAGCTTGGCCAGTAACGAGCAGTACTTC
CDR3aa: CASSLASNEQYF

v_gene: TRBV2
abundance: -
d_gene: -
len: 15
j_gene: TRBJ2-6
CDR3nt: TGTGCCAGCAGTGATGGCCCCTCTGGGGCCAACGTCCTGACTTTC
CDR3aa: CASSDGPSGANVLTF

v_gene: TRBV7-9
abundance: -
d_gene: -
len: 12
j_gene: TRBJ1-5
CDR3nt: TGTGCCAGCAGCTTGAGCAATCAGCCCCAGCATTTT
CDR3aa: CASSLSNQPQHF

v_gene: TRBV7-9
abundance: -
d_gene: TRBD1
len: 14
j_gene: TRBJ1-2
CDR3nt: TGTGCCAGCAGCGCCCCCGGGACAGGGAGCGGCTACACCTTC
CDR3aa: CASSAPGTGSGYTF

v_gene: TRBV7-9
abundance: -
d_gene: -
len: 14
j_gene: TRBJ2-1
CDR3nt: TGTGCCAGCAGCCCGCCGACTGCCCACAATGAGCAGTTCTTC
CDR3aa: CASSPPTAHNEQFF

v_gene: TRBV10-3
abundance: -
d_gene: TRBD2
len: 16
j_gene: TRBJ2-1
CDR3nt: TGTGCCATCAGTGACCAGACTAGCGGGGTGCGGAATGAGCAGTTCTTC
CDR3aa: CAISDQTSGVRNEQFF

v_gene: TRBV5-1
abundance: -
d_gene: -
len: 15
j_gene: TRBJ1-1
CDR3nt: TGCGCCAGCAGCTCGAAGGGCCATCCTGACACTGAAGCTTTCTTT
CDR3aa: CASSSKGHPDTEAFF

v_gene: TRBV5-1
abundance: -
d_gene: -
len: 13
j_gene: TRBJ1-1
CDR3nt: TGCGCCAGCCACGGAGCGTCGGACACTGAAGCTTTCTTT
CDR3aa: CASHGASDTEAFF

v_gene: TRBV5-1
abundance: -
d_gene: TRBD2
len: 17
j_gene: TRBJ2-4
CDR3nt: TGCGCCAGCAGCAGTCGGGGGGCGCTAGCGGGCGGGGACATTCAGTACTTC
CDR3aa: CASSSRGALAGGDIQYF

v_gene: TRBV12-3/TRBV12-4
abundance: -
d_gene: -
len: 13
j_gene: TRBJ2-5
CDR3nt: TGTGCCAGCAGTCCGGCTTGGGGGGCGTACCAGTACTTC
CDR3aa: CASSPAWGAYQYF

v_gene: TRBV30
abundance: -
d_gene: TRBD1
len: 14
j_gene: TRBJ2-7
CDR3nt: TGTGCCTGGGGGGAGACAGGGTCCCCCTACGAGCAGTACTTC
CDR3aa: CAWGETGSPYEQYF

v_gene: TRBV20-1
abundance: -
d_gene: TRBD2
len: 14
j_gene: TRBJ2-1
CDR3nt: TGCAGTGCTAGAAGTCTGGGACTAGCCTTTGGGCAGTTCTTC
CDR3aa: CSARSLGLAFGQFF

v_gene: TRBV27
abundance: -
d_gene: -
len: 12
j_gene: TRBJ1-3
CDR3nt: TGTGCCAGCAGTTCCTCAGAAAACACCATATATTTT
CDR3aa: CASSSSENTIYF

v_gene: TRBV6-5
abundance: -
d_gene: -
len: 14
j_gene: TRBJ1-1
CDR3nt: TGTGCCAGCAGTTATTTTGCGAAGAACACTGAAGCTTTCTTT
CDR3aa: CASSYFAKNTEAFF

v_gene: TRBV6-1
abundance: -
d_gene: -
len: 13
j_gene: TRBJ1-2
CDR3nt: TGTGCCAGCAGTGATCGGGGGAACTATGGCTACACCTTC
CDR3aa: CASSDRGNYGYTF

v_gene: TRBV7-8
abundance: -
d_gene: TRBD1
len: 16
j_gene: TRBJ2-5
CDR3nt: TGTGCCAGCAGCCCGACTGGCAGGGGGCTACAAGAGACCCAGTACTTC
CDR3aa: CASSPTGRGLQETQYF

v_gene: TRBV5-1
abundance: once
d_gene: TRBD1
len: 15
j_gene: TRBJ1-1
CDR3nt: TGCGCCAGCAGCTTGGGGGACAGACTAAACACTGAAGCTTTCTTT
CDR3aa: CASSLGDRLNTEAFF

v_gene: TRBV2
abundance: -
d_gene: -
len: 12
j_gene: TRBJ1-1
CDR3nt: TGTGCCAGCAGTGAGGTGAACACTGAAGCTTTCTTT
CDR3aa: CASSEVNTEAFF

v_gene: TRBV6-2/TRBV6-3
abundance: -
d_gene: -
len: 14
j_gene: TRBJ1-2
CDR3nt: TGTGCCAGCAGTCCTCGGGACCTACGCTATGGCTACACCTTC
CDR3aa: CASSPRDLRYGYTF

v_gene: TRBV30
abundance: once
d_gene: -
len: 15
j_gene: TRBJ2-3
CDR3nt: TGTGCCTGGAGTGAACTGGGCGGCGACACAGATACGCAGTATTTT
CDR3aa: CAWSELGGDTDTQYF

v_gene: TRBV4-3
abundance: -
d_gene: TRBD2
len: 17
j_gene: TRBJ2-1
CDR3nt: TGCGCCAGCAGCCAAGTCATCGGACTAGCGGGCTACAATGAGCAGTTCTTC
CDR3aa: CASSQVIGLAGYNEQFF

v_gene: TRBV28
abundance: -
d_gene: TRBD1
len: 15
j_gene: TRBJ1-2
CDR3nt: TGTGCCAGCACCCCACAGATGCAGGGGGCGAAGGGCTACACCTTC
CDR3aa: CASTPQMQGAKGYTF

v_gene: TRBV3-1
abundance: -
d_gene: -
len: 13
j_gene: TRBJ2-1
CDR3nt: TGTGCCAGCAGCCATCCCAGTTTCGATGAGCAGTTCTTC
CDR3aa: CASSHPSFDEQFF

v_gene: TRBV4-1
abundance: -
d_gene: TRBD2
len: 16
j_gene: TRBJ2-3
CDR3nt: TGCGCCAGCAGCCGAACTAGCGGGGGGACCCCCGATACGCAGTATTTT
CDR3aa: CASSRTSGGTPDTQYF

v_gene: TRBV29-1
abundance: -
d_gene: -
len: 13
j_gene: TRBJ2-7
CDR3nt: TGCAGCGTCACAGGGTTAGCCCGCTACGAGCAGTACTTC
CDR3aa: CSVTGLARYEQYF

v_gene: TRBV2
abundance: once
d_gene: TRBD1
len: 15
j_gene: TRBJ2-3
CDR3nt: TGTGCCAGCAGTGGGGACAGGGGCGATGATGATACGCAGTATTTT
CDR3aa: CASSGDRGDDDTQYF